These T cell receptor beta chains were read from a single sample in a study of blood T cell repertoires in COVID-19. Libraries were prepared by immunoSEQ multiplex PCR; TCRdb keeps only in-frame clonotypes and omits some of them. In the table there are some 300,000 clones, around nine tenths of which are singletons. Source material: PBMCs or T cells enriched from blood (not recorded which). The receptors originated from a woman aged 30 to 39 who had been exposed to COVID-19. Each CDR3 is given without its conserved first and last residue. The order of the fields is V gene, CDR3 length, J gene, CDR3 protein.

TRBV6-5	12	TRBJ1-1	ASSVGTGWTEAF
TRBV3-1/TRBV3-2	15	TRBJ1-6	ASSPLLQSSYNSPLH
TRBV7-7	11	TRBJ2-5	ASSRTGPETQY
TRBV10-2	12	TRBJ2-5	ASRNPSRRETQY
TRBV3-1/TRBV3-2	14	TRBJ1-2	ASSTGQGRSGYGYT
TRBV19	12	TRBJ1-1	ASSLLGGRTEAF
TRBV15	14	TRBJ2-7	ATSRERQGVFYEQY
TRBV5-5	13	TRBJ1-2	ASSLDSGRNYGYT
TRBV18	17	TRBJ2-3	ASSPSTRSGQGETDTQY
TRBV7-9	14	TRBJ2-5	ASSSRRSRLQETQY
TRBV5-5	12	TRBJ2-3	ASSLEGSTDTQY
TRBV5-1	13	TRBJ2-7	ASSFYRVPPYEQY
TRBV29-1	11	TRBJ2-3	SVEVRGTDTQY
TRBV5-1	12	TRBJ2-5	ASSFLTIQETQY
TRBV7-8	12	TRBJ1-6	ASSLNHERSPLH
TRBV7-2	11	TRBJ1-5	ASSVRVDQPQH
TRBV5-1	14	TRBJ1-1	ASSLGEGWVNTEAF
TRBV3-1/TRBV3-2	10	TRBJ1-4	ASSQSQGKLF
TRBV18	15	TRBJ1-2	ASSPRTGELGGYGYT
TRBV24-1	13	TRBJ2-1	ATSERTGGVNEQF
TRBV11-1	14	TRBJ2-1	ASSLDRQAVGNEQF
TRBV29-1	10	TRBJ1-2	SVGTGGDGYT
TRBV7-9	12	TRBJ1-2	ASSFQQETYGYT
TRBV4-3	12	TRBJ1-5	ASSAVLSRQPQH
TRBV2	11	TRBJ1-5	ASMPAEDQPQH
TRBV5-1	9	TRBJ2-5	ASSRQETQY
TRBV7-9	14	TRBJ1-1	ASSSLQRTADTEAF
TRBV7-6	15	TRBJ1-6	ASSFAPRTRANSPLH
TRBV20-1	12	TRBJ1-5	SASSGRVYQPQH
TRBV19	12	TRBJ1-5	AVGAGRSNQPQH
TRBV7-9	13	TRBJ1-3	ASSVGQGDGNTIY
TRBV25-1	14	TRBJ2-6	ASSDYRGHGANVLT
TRBV3-1/TRBV3-2	13	TRBJ1-4	ASSPRQGTNEKLF
TRBV19	12	TRBJ2-7	ASSIRTGGYEQY
TRBV5-5	13	TRBJ1-5	ASSAQGLSYQPQH
TRBV9	13	TRBJ2-3	ASSVEGVRADTQY
TRBV12-5	14	TRBJ1-2	ASGLVREGRSYGYT
TRBV18	13	TRBJ2-5	ASSPFTGQQETQY
TRBV4-1	12	TRBJ1-5	ASSQVGTPRAQH
TRBV6-1	16	TRBJ1-6	ASSDFFRHDRGNSPLH